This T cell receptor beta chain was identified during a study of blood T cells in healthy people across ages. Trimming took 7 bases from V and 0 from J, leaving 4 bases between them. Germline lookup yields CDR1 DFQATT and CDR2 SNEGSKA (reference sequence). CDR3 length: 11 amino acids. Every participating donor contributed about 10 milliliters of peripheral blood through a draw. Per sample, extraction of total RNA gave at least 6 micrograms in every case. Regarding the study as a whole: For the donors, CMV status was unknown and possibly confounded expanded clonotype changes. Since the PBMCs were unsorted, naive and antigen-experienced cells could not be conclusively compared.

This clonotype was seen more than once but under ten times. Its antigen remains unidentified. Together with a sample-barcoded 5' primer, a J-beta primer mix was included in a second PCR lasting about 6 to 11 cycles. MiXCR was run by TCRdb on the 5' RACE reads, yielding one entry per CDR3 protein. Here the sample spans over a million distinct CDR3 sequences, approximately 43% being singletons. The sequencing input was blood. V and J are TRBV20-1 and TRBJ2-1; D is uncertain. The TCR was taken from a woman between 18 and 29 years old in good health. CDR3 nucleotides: TGCAGTGGCAGCTCCTACAATGAGCAGTTCTTC. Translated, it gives CSGSSYNEQFF.